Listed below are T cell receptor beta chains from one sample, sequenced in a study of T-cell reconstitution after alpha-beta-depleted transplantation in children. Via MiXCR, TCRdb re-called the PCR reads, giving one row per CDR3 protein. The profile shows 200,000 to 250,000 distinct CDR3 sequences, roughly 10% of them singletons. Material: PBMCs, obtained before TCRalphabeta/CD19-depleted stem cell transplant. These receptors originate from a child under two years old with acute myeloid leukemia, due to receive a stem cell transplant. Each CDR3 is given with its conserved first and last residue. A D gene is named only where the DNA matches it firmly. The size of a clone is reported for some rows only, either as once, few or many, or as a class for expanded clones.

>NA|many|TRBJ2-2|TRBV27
TGTGCCAGCAGCATCAAAGGGGGTTTTACCGGGGAGCTGTTTTTT
CASSIKGGFTGELFF
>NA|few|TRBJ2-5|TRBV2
TGTGCCAGCCGCCGGGGCAGACCCTTCCTTCAAGAGACCCAGTACTTC
CASRRGRPFLQETQYF
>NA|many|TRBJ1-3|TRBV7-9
TGTGCCAGCAGCCCCTCGATTGGACCTGGAAACACCATATATTTT
CASSPSIGPGNTIYF
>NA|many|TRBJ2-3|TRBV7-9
TGTGCCAGCAGCTTAGAAGTAGGCAAGTTCACAGATACGCAGTATTTT
CASSLEVGKFTDTQYF
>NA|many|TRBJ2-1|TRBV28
TGTGCCAGCACTTTTTTAGGGGGAGGTGAGGATGAGCAGTTCTTC
CASTFLGGGEDEQFF
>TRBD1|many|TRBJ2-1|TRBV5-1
TGCGCCAGTTCGGGACAGGGGAGCTCCTACAATGAGCAGTTCTTC
CASSGQGSSYNEQFF
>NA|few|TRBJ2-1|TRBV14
TGTGCCAGCAGCCAAGTGGGTAATGAGCAGTTCTTC
CASSQVGNEQFF
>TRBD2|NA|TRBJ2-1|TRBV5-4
TGTGCCAGCAGCCCCCCGGGAGCGGGAGGTAGTAATGAGCAGTTCTTC
CASSPPGAGGSNEQFF
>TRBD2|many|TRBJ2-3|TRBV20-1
TGCAGTGCTGATGCCGGGACTACTAGCACAGATACGCAGTATTTT
CSADAGTTSTDTQYF
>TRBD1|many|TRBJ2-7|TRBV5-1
TGCGCCAGCAGCCCCAGGACAGGGGGGATCTCCTACGAGCAGTACTTC
CASSPRTGGISYEQYF
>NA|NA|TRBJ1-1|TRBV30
TGTGCCTGGAGAGACACTGAAGCTTTCTTT
CAWRDTEAFF
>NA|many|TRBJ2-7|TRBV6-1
TGTGCCAGCAGCCGCGGGGACTTCTCCACCTACGAGCAGTACTTC
CASSRGDFSTYEQYF
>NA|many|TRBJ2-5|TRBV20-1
TGCAGTGCTAGCCCAGCGCAAGAGACCCAGTACTTC
CSASPAQETQYF
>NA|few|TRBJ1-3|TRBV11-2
TGTGCCAGCAGCCCCGACGGCAGGGGAGGAAACACCATATATTTT
CASSPDGRGGNTIYF
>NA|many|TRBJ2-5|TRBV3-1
TGTGCCAGCAGCCAAGATCGGCGGGAGACCCAGTACTTC
CASSQDRRETQYF
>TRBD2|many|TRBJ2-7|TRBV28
TGTGCCAGCAGACGCGGGACTAGCGGGGGGGTATACGAGCAGTACTTC
CASRRGTSGGVYEQYF
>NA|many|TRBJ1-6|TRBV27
TGTGCCAGCAGAGGACTCGGGGATAATTCACCCCTCCACTTT
CASRGLGDNSPLHF
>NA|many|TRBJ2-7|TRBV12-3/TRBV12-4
TGTGCCAGCAGTTTATACCCCCCATTTGGGCGGGATCCCATGGGCTACGAGCAGTACTTC
CASSLYPPFGRDPMGYEQYF
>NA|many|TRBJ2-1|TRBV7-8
TGTGCCAGCAGCTTAGTCGGGAGCGGCAATGAGCAGTTCTTC
CASSLVGSGNEQFF
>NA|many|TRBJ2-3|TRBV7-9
TGTGCCAGCAGCGAACGACTGATAAACACAGATACGCAGTATTTT
CASSERLINTDTQYF
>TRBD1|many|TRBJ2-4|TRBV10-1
TGCGCCAGCAGTGAGTCTAGACAGGGAGAGAACATTCAGTACTTC
CASSESRQGENIQYF
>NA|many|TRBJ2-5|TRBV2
TGTGCCAGCAGTGGGGGCGGGCTCGCTCAAGAGACCCAGTACTTC
CASSGGGLAQETQYF
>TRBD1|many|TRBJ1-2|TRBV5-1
TGCGCCAGCAGTATGACAGGGGCGGATGGCTACACCTTC
CASSMTGADGYTF
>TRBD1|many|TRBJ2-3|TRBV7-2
TGTGCCAGCAGCCCTCCGGGACAGGGGTTCACAGATACGCAGTATTTT
CASSPPGQGFTDTQYF
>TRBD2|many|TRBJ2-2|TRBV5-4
TGTGCCAGCAGCCCTACCCCAGCGGGGGGGAACACCGGGGAGCTGTTTTTT
CASSPTPAGGNTGELFF
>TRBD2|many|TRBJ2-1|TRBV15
TGTGCCACCAGCAGAGGTTATAGCGGGGGAGGTATGCACAATGAGCAGTTCTTC
CATSRGYSGGGMHNEQFF
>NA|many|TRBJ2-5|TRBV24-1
TGTGCCACCAGGGGCATCGATTCCCTCCTAGAGACCCAGTACTTC
CATRGIDSLLETQYF
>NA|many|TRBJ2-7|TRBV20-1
TGCAGTGCTAGTAGGGCTTACCGAGCGTACGAGCAGTACTTC
CSASRAYRAYEQYF
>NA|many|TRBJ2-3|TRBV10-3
TGTGCCATCAGTGAGCGCCGGACAGATACGCAGTATTTT
CAISERRTDTQYF
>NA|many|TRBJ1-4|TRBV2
TGTGCCAGCAGTGAAGCCCGGGGAACCTATGAAAAACTGTTTTTT
CASSEARGTYEKLFF
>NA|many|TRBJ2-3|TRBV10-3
TGTGCCATCAGTCTCGCCCCCCACTCCACAGATACGCAGTATTTT
CAISLAPHSTDTQYF
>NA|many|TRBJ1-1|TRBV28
TGTGCCAGCAGTTCAGACATAACTGAAGCTTTCTTT
CASSSDITEAFF
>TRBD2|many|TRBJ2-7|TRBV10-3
TGTGCCATCAGAGTTAACGCGGGAGGGAACGAGCAGTACTTC
CAIRVNAGGNEQYF
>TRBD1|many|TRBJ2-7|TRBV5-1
TGCGCCAGCAGCTTGGACCGGACAGGGAGCGGCTACGAGCAGTACTTC
CASSLDRTGSGYEQYF
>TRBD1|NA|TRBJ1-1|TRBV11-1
TGTGCCAGCAGCTTAGGCTTGACAGGGTCGAACACTGAAGCTTTCTTT
CASSLGLTGSNTEAFF
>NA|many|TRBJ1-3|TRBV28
TGTGCCAGCAGTTTACGGCAAATCGCTGGAAACACCATATATTTT
CASSLRQIAGNTIYF
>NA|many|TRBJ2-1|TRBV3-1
TGTGCCAGCAGCCAAGAGCGCCCGATCTCCTACAATGAGCAGTTCTTC
CASSQERPISYNEQFF
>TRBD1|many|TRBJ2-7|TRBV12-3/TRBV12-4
TGTGCCAGCAGCCTGCGCCAGGGGGCTCCGAGCTCCTACGAGCAGTACTTC
CASSLRQGAPSSYEQYF
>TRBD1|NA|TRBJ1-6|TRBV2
TGTGCCAGCAGTGACGACAGGGTTTGGAGTTCACCCCTCCACTTT
CASSDDRVWSSPLHF
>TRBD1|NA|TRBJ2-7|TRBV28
TGTGCCAGCAGTTCCACCCCGGACAGGGGATACGAGCAGTACTTC
CASSSTPDRGYEQYF